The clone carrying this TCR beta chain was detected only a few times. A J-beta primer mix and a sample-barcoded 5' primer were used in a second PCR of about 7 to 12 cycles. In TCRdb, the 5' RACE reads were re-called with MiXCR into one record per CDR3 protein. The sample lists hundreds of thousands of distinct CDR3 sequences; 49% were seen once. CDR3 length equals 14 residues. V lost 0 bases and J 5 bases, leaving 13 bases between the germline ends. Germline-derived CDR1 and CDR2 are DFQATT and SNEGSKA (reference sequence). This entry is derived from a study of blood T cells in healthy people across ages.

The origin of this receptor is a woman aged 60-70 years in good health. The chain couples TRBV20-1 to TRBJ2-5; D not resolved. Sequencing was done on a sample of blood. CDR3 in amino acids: CSARDRAAWETQYF. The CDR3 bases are TGCAGTGCTAGAGATAGGGCAGCCTGGGAGACCCAGTACTTC.